The rows below give T cell receptor beta chains drawn from one sample of a study of CD8 T cells in ankylosing spondylitis. TCRdb reprocessed the 5' RACE reads with MiXCR, giving one entry per CDR3 protein. The sample has a few hundred thousand distinct CDR3 sequences, approximately 20% seen once. Material for sequencing was blood, either unsorted or a sorted T cell fraction (not recorded which). The receptors shown here come from a male donor with ankylosing spondylitis or in good health (not recorded which). Both conserved end residues are trimmed from each CDR3. Fields, in order: V gene, clone size, J gene, D gene, CDR3 protein. A D gene is named only where the DNA matches it firmly. For some rows the clone size is stated as once, few or many, or as a class when expanded; others skip it.

TRBV5-1	few	TRBJ2-1	TRBD1	ASSLERGQGAYEQF
TRBV27	few	TRBJ1-2	.	ASSFSSNYGYT
TRBV12-3/TRBV12-4	.	TRBJ2-5	.	ASSQVLQETQY
TRBV6-5	.	TRBJ1-2	.	ASSYGVSYGYT
TRBV3-1	.	TRBJ1-2	.	ASSQVAGSNYGYT
TRBV27	many	TRBJ1-5	.	ASSWDSNQPQH
TRBV5-8	.	TRBJ2-3	TRBD1	ASSRDRAADTQY
TRBV12-3/TRBV12-4	.	TRBJ2-3	TRBD2	ASSPRTSGGQGDTQY
TRBV5-1	few	TRBJ2-5	.	ASSQTQTKETQY
TRBV11-1	.	TRBJ2-3	TRBD2	ASSSSGSYTDTQY
TRBV28	.	TRBJ1-1	.	ASSLTQGITEAF
TRBV6-5	.	TRBJ2-5	.	ASSYLPGLQETQY
TRBV29-1	.	TRBJ1-4	.	SVSMTGLNEKLF
TRBV5-1	many	TRBJ1-1	TRBD1	ASSLWTGGTEAF
TRBV29-1	few	TRBJ2-2	TRBD1	SVEEWDRGGTGELF
TRBV29-1	many	TRBJ2-3	.	SVAEDTQY
TRBV5-1	few	TRBJ1-1	.	ASTSSGGADTEAF
TRBV4-2	.	TRBJ1-1	.	ASGTGGSSNTEAF
TRBV20-1	.	TRBJ1-6	TRBD1	SACRDRVDSPLH
TRBV6-6	few	TRBJ1-4	.	ASWSEKLF
TRBV20-1	few	TRBJ2-2	.	SARDLRRVNTGELF
TRBV7-2	.	TRBJ1-2	.	ASRFMGYGYT
TRBV7-6	.	TRBJ2-3	.	ASSSPAGAVADTQY
TRBV29-1	many	TRBJ2-1	.	SVDWTRHGNEQF
TRBV12-3/TRBV12-4	few	TRBJ2-2	.	ASSLKYPTGELF
TRBV12-3/TRBV12-4	.	TRBJ2-2	.	ASRAAANTGELF
TRBV12-3/TRBV12-4	once	TRBJ2-3	TRBD2	ALSFSGLAGVSTDTQY
TRBV3-1	few	TRBJ1-2	.	ASSQVRASGYT
TRBV20-1	once	TRBJ1-2	.	SWGQALSGWGYT
TRBV5-1	.	TRBJ1-4	.	ASSLEPGYNEKLF
TRBV6-5	.	TRBJ1-6	.	ASSYSGVRGSPLH
TRBV20-1	medium-sized	TRBJ2-5	.	SARPGQETQY
TRBV29-1	few	TRBJ2-5	TRBD2	SVDSGRAEETQY
TRBV15	many	TRBJ1-5	.	ATSRVEGLSLPQH
TRBV28	few	TRBJ2-2	TRBD1	ASRSLDRVTHPTGELF
TRBV4-1	few	TRBJ2-5	.	ASSQGEREETQY
TRBV9	.	TRBJ2-6	.	ASSVNLVSGANVLT
TRBV20-1	.	TRBJ2-5	.	SAPTASLLETQY
TRBV25-1	.	TRBJ2-2	.	ASSETVSGELF
TRBV12-3/TRBV12-4	many	TRBJ2-1	TRBD1	ASSHGTGVYNEQF
TRBV7-9	many	TRBJ1-1	TRBD1	ASSSPEQGGMNTEAF
TRBV4-2	.	TRBJ2-5	.	ASSQSGSQETQY